A selection of T cell receptor beta chains follows, all from one sample in a study of tumor-infiltrating lymphocytes in primary liver carcinoma. MiXCR was run by TCRdb on the multiplex PCR reads, yielding one entry per CDR3 protein. The sample includes 40,000 to 55,000 distinct CDR3 sequences, around 77% of them seen just once. Sequencing input: liver tumor tissue from sampling region 5. These TCRs come from a man in his forties with primary liver carcinoma and hepatitis B virus infection. CDR3s include the opening cysteine and the closing phenylalanine or tryptophan. Each record gives: CDR3 length, clone size, D gene, J gene, V gene, CDR3 DNA, CDR3 protein. D genes are given only for firm matches. Not all rows give a size; the values are once, few, many and, for expanded clones, a class.

cdr3_length: 19; clone_size: NA; d_call: NA; j_call: TRBJ2-3; v_call: TRBV11-1; cdr3_nt: TGTGCCAGCAGCTCCGGGGGAAGCTCTGTTGGAGTCCGCATAGATACGCAGTATTTT; cdr3_aa: CASSSGGSSVGVRIDTQYF
cdr3_length: 13; clone_size: medium-sized; d_call: NA; j_call: TRBJ2-1; v_call: TRBV12-3/TRBV12-4; cdr3_nt: TGTGCCAGCAGTCTCGGACAGAACAATGAGCAGTTCTTC; cdr3_aa: CASSLGQNNEQFF
cdr3_length: 15; clone_size: NA; d_call: TRBD2; j_call: TRBJ2-7; v_call: TRBV7-8; cdr3_nt: TGTGCCAGCAGCTTAACTAGCGGAGCTATATCCGAGCAGTACTTC; cdr3_aa: CASSLTSGAISEQYF
cdr3_length: 17; clone_size: once; d_call: TRBD2; j_call: TRBJ2-7; v_call: TRBV7-9; cdr3_nt: TGTGCCAGCAGCCTAGGGTCCGGGACTAGCGGAGCCTACGAGCAGTACTTC; cdr3_aa: CASSLGSGTSGAYEQYF
cdr3_length: 15; clone_size: NA; d_call: NA; j_call: TRBJ2-1; v_call: TRBV4-1; cdr3_nt: TGCGCCAGCAGCCGAGCAGGGGGAGGGGACAATGTGCAGTTCTTC; cdr3_aa: CASSRAGGGDNVQFF
cdr3_length: 17; clone_size: NA; d_call: NA; j_call: TRBJ2-3; v_call: TRBV6-6; cdr3_nt: TGTGCCAGCAGTACTCCGGGCCGACGGGGGTTGCGGGATACGCAGTATTTT; cdr3_aa: CASSTPGRRGLRDTQYF
cdr3_length: 13; clone_size: once; d_call: NA; j_call: TRBJ1-6; v_call: TRBV11-2; cdr3_nt: TGTGCCAGGGCGGGCGGAAATAATTCACCACTCCATTTT; cdr3_aa: CARAGGNNSPLHF
cdr3_length: 13; clone_size: NA; d_call: NA; j_call: TRBJ2-7; v_call: TRBV5-5; cdr3_nt: TGTGACAGCAGCCTACCAACGGGGTACGAGCAGTACTTC; cdr3_aa: CDSSLPTGYEQYF
cdr3_length: 15; clone_size: NA; d_call: TRBD2; j_call: TRBJ2-1; v_call: TRBV5-1; cdr3_nt: TGCGCCAGCAGTCCGGGACTAGCGGAAGAAGGGGAGCAGTTCTTC; cdr3_aa: CASSPGLAEEGEQFF
cdr3_length: 14; clone_size: once; d_call: TRBD2; j_call: TRBJ2-7; v_call: TRBV29-1; cdr3_nt: TGCAGCGCCCAGGGACTAGCGGGAGATAACGAGCAGTACTTC; cdr3_aa: CSAQGLAGDNEQYF
cdr3_length: 15; clone_size: NA; d_call: TRBD2; j_call: TRBJ2-1; v_call: TRBV5-4; cdr3_nt: TGTGCCAGCAGCTCTACTAGCGGGCTAACCTACGAGCAGTTCTTC; cdr3_aa: CASSSTSGLTYEQFF
cdr3_length: 13; clone_size: NA; d_call: NA; j_call: TRBJ1-2; v_call: TRBV20-1; cdr3_nt: TGCTGTGCTAGAGAAGGCGTACAGGATGGCTACACCTTC; cdr3_aa: CCAREGVQDGYTF
cdr3_length: 17; clone_size: NA; d_call: TRBD2; j_call: TRBJ2-1; v_call: TRBV10-3; cdr3_nt: TGTGCCATCAGTAGGGGGCGGGGGGGCAGTCGAGACAATGAGCAGTTCTTT; cdr3_aa: CAISRGRGGSRDNEQFF
cdr3_length: 13; clone_size: once; d_call: NA; j_call: TRBJ2-5; v_call: TRBV28; cdr3_nt: TGCGCCAGCCGCCGACAAGACCCAGAGACCCAGTACTTC; cdr3_aa: CASRRQDPETQYF
cdr3_length: 14; clone_size: NA; d_call: NA; j_call: TRBJ2-1; v_call: TRBV11-2; cdr3_nt: TGTGCTAGCGGCATGTCTAGCTTGGGGCATGAGCAGTTCTTC; cdr3_aa: CASGMSSLGHEQFF
cdr3_length: 13; clone_size: few; d_call: NA; j_call: TRBJ1-1; v_call: TRBV5-1; cdr3_nt: TGCGTCAGCGCTGGACTCCTGAACGCTGAAGCTTTCTTT; cdr3_aa: CVSAGLLNAEAFF
cdr3_length: 13; clone_size: NA; d_call: TRBD1; j_call: TRBJ2-5; v_call: TRBV29-1; cdr3_nt: TGCAGCATGCGGACAGGGTATAGTGAGACCCAGTACTTC; cdr3_aa: CSMRTGYSETQYF
cdr3_length: 12; clone_size: NA; d_call: TRBD2; j_call: TRBJ2-1; v_call: TRBV5-4; cdr3_nt: TGTGCCAGCAGCTGGGGAGGGAATGAGCAGTTCTTC; cdr3_aa: CASSWGGNEQFF